The 21 T cell receptor beta chains in this list originate from one sample, sequenced in a study of T-cell memory formation after mild COVID-19 (dated by TCRdb to about 2021). The protocol used for the library was 5' RACE. Sequencing used an Illumina NovaSeq 6000. The public reads were quality trimmed at Q25 with fastp and then assembled into clones with MiXCR by TCRdb, keeping productive beta chains. Entries are consolidated by CDR3 protein sequence, retaining the most common genes and DNA. This sample comprises under 250,000 distinct CDR3 sequences, more than 8% of them detected only once. Around 23% of the sample rests with the top ten. Sequenced: PBMCs or a T cell subset sorted from them (not recorded which). Receptors were obtained from a man younger than 35 who had mild COVID-19 (a few samples of this study predate the infection). The sample titles of this study are shuffled in the database, so cell type and time point are left out; the donor was told from shared clones.

This clonotype has just a few counts. This chain joins TRBV4-1 and TRBJ1-2, with 7 nucleotides matching TRBD1. The germline V gene has CDR1 MGHRA and CDR2 YSYEKL. The ends lost 1 base at V and 5 bases at J; junction bases unmatched: 10. CDR3 length equals 16 residues. The CDR3 region has the DNA TGCGCCAGCAGCCAAGGGGTCCGGGACAGCAGATATGGCTACACCTTC. Protein product: CASSQGVRDSRYGYTF.

For the CDR3, the DNA is TGTGCCAGCAGCCTATCAGGGGGGTATGGAAACACCATATATTTT. Encoded protein: CASSLSGGYGNTIYF. V usage is TRBV7-3 and J usage is TRBJ1-3, with 7 bases lining up with TRBD1. V lost 5 bases and J lost 3; bases outside the gene matches: 7. Germline CDR1 is SGHTA and CDR2 is FQGTGA. The CDR3 contains 15 residues.

This clonotype was seen a few times. The chain recombines TRBV4-1 with TRBJ2-7, with TRBD1 identical over 8 bases. This CDR3 contains 16 residues. The V gene end was trimmed by 4 bases and the J gene end by 2 bases; junction bases not matched to a gene: 10. Germline CDR1 reads MGHRA; CDR2 reads YSYEKL. The CDR3 nucleotides read TGCGCCAGCAGCCCAGTCCCGGGACAGGCGGCCTACGAGCAGTACTTC. It codes for CASSPVPGQAAYEQYF.

This clonotype appeared a few times. The chain has TRBV6-5 and TRBJ1-1; no clear D. With 8 bases removed from V and 4 bases from J, the gap between germline ends came to 14 bases. CDR1 and CDR2 from the germline V gene are MNHEY and SVGAGI. The CDR3 sequence is 13 residues long. CDR3 residues: CASRGDRGTEAFF. The CDR3 bases are TGTGCCAGCCGCGGGGATCGGGGCACTGAAGCTTTCTTT.

The V gene is TRBV20-1, the J gene TRBJ2-3; 13 positions match TRBD2. This CDR3 has 14 amino acids. Per the germline V gene, CDR1 is DFQATT and CDR2 is SNEGSKA (reference sequence). J gave up 10 bases and V 6 bases, and 10 bases lay outside the gene matches. The CDR3 reads CSARLAGGPAAQYF. The CDR3 DNA follows: TGCAGTGCAAGACTAGCGGGGGGTCCGGCAGCGCAGTATTTT.

V and J are TRBV18 and TRBJ2-7; D might be TRBD2 (7 bases). V shed 4 bases and J shed 6 bases, with 16 bases lying between them. The CDR3 sequence is 14 residues long. Germline loops: CDR1 KGHSH, CDR2 LQKENI. The CDR3 sequence is CASSQGGTTGEQYF. The CDR3 region has the DNA TGTGCCAGCTCACAGGGGGGGACAACGGGCGAGCAGTACTTC.

The chain combines TRBV5-4 with TRBJ2-3, with 7 bases aligning to TRBD2. Unmatched junction bases numbered 4, after V lost 0 bases and J lost 0 bases. The CDR3 is 16 amino acids. Germline V gene lookup returns CDR1 SGHNT and CDR2 YYREEE (reference sequence). CDR3 coding DNA: TGTGCCAGCAGCTTGGGGAGCGGGGTCAGCACAGATACGCAGTATTTT. Translated: CASSLGSGVSTDTQYF.

The chain employs TRBV5-6 and TRBJ2-1, with TRBD2 identical over 8 bases. CDR1 SGHDT and CDR2 YYEEEE come from the germline V gene. The length of the CDR3 is 14 residues. V lost 1 base, J lost 15 bases, and 12 bases stayed unmatched. The CDR3 protein is CASSLISPGGPRFF. As DNA, the CDR3 is TGTGCCAGCAGCTTGATTAGCCCGGGGGGGCCACGGTTCTTC.

This clonotype was counted between two and nine times. The chain combines TRBV12-3 or TRBV12-4 with TRBJ2-2; 7 nucleotides agree with TRBD1. There are 13 residues in the CDR3. V gave up 8 bases and J gave up 7 bases; unmatched junction bases: 7. CDR3 DNA: TGTGCCAGCCGACCAGGGGGAATCGGGGAGCTGTTTTTT. Its translation: CASRPGGIGELFF.

This clonotype was seen more than once but under ten times. This rearrangement joins TRBV5-1 to TRBJ1-2, with a tentative D call TRBD1 (6 bases). The CDR3 spans 15 residues. Germline CDR1 reads SGHRS; CDR2 reads YFSETQ. V was clipped by 4 bases and J by 4 bases, with 17 bases between them. CDR3: CASSRIGGGGYGYTF. For the CDR3, the DNA is TGCGCCAGCAGCCGCATCGGGGGGGGCGGCTATGGCTACACCTTC.

The V gene is TRBV4-1, the J gene TRBJ1-1, with 9 bases fitting TRBD1. The CDR3 length is 14 residues. CDR1 and CDR2 from the germline V gene are MGHRA and YSYEKL. The junction had 1 base not matched to a gene; V was cut back by 1 base and J by 4 bases. CDR3 nucleotide sequence: TGCGCCAGCAGCCAAGTGGACAGGGGCACTGAAGCTTTCTTT. This gives the protein CASSQVDRGTEAFF.

In this sample, this clonotype turned up a few times. The chain is built from TRBV7-9 and TRBJ1-2; no clear D gene. Between the trimmed V and J ends, which lost 4 bases and 5 bases, there was a span of 14 bases. Germline loops: CDR1 SEHNR, CDR2 FQNEAQ (reference sequence). The CDR3 runs 14 residues. The CDR3 region has the DNA TGTGCCAGCAGCTCCACCTCTGGGCTGTATGGCTACACCTTC. Its protein is CASSSTSGLYGYTF. Looking up the rest from reference TRBV7-9 and TRBJ1-2 gives the full variable domain: DTGVSQNPRHKITKRGQNVTFRCDPISEHNRLYWYRQTLGQGPEFLTYFQNEAQLEKSRLLSDRFSAERPKGSFSTLEIQRTEQGDSAMYLCASSSTSGLYGYTFGSGTRLTVV.

In this sample, this clonotype turned up a few times. The chain combines TRBV15 with TRBJ1-2, with D possibly matching TRBD1 (6 bases). The length of the CDR3 is 14 residues. Germline CDR1 and CDR2: LNHNV and YYDKDF (reference sequence). The V gene lost 0 bases and the J gene lost 8 bases, with 13 bases spanning the gap. The CDR3 region has the DNA TGTGCCACCAGCAGAGATGTGAACAGGGTGGGCTACACCTTC. Translation: CATSRDVNRVGYTF.

V gene TRBV6-2 or TRBV6-3 combines with J gene TRBJ1-5; the match to TRBD1 covers 7 bases. CDR3 length: 15 residues. V gave up 4 bases and J gave up 7 bases; unmatched junction bases: 10. Per the germline V gene, CDR1 is MNHEY and CDR2 is SVGEGT. The CDR3 bases are TGTGCCAGCAGTTTTTACACAGGGGCGGGACAGCCCCAGCATTTT. Amino acids: CASSFYTGAGQPQHF.

This clonotype has a handful of counts. The genes are TRBV7-2 and TRBJ2-3, with D possibly being TRBD2 (6 bases). The V and J ends lost 4 bases and 2 bases respectively, with 7 bases between them. The CDR3 sequence is 13 residues long. Germline assignment: CDR1 SGHTA and CDR2 FQGNSA. This CDR3 reads CASSWTNTDTQYF. In DNA, the CDR3 is TGTGCCAGCAGCTGGACTAACACAGATACGCAGTATTTT. The full variable domain, in which reference TRBV7-2 and TRBJ2-3 provide the parts outside the CDR3, is GAGVSQSPSNKVTEKGKDVELRCDPISGHTALYWYRQSLGQGLEFLIYFQGNSAPDKSGLPSDRFSAERTGGSVSTLTIQRTQQEDSAVYLCASSWTNTDTQYFGPGTRLTVL.

This clonotype has only a few counts. The chain couples TRBV11-2 to TRBJ2-4; D gene unclear. The CDR3 consists of 15 residues. Trimming took 5 bases from V and 3 from J, leaving 14 bases between them. Germline V gene sequence: CDR1 SGHAT, CDR2 FQNNGV. The CDR3 region has the DNA TGTGCCAGCAGCCCACTACCCGGCGGCAAAAACATTCAGTACTTC. Residues: CASSPLPGGKNIQYF.

In its sample, this clonotype was seen a few times. CDR3 DNA sequence: TGTGCCAGCAGCCAGACTAGCGGGGTGGGAGATACGCAGTATTTT. Translated, it gives CASSQTSGVGDTQYF. This rearrangement joins TRBV7-2 to TRBJ2-3, with 11 bases matching TRBD2. The junction had 6 bases not matched to a gene; V was cut back by 5 bases and J by 5 bases. The CDR3 extends over 15 amino acids. CDR1 is SGHTA, CDR2 FQGNSA, per germline.

The V and J genes are TRBV7-6 and TRBJ2-2; 7 positions agree with TRBD1. CDR3 length equals 14 residues. V lost 5 bases to trimming and J lost 5 bases; unmatched junction nucleotides: 5. Germline V gene data show CDR1 as SGHVS and CDR2 as FNYEAQ. CDR3 protein: CASSPRQGTGELFF. The DNA for the CDR3 is TGTGCCAGCAGCCCGCGACAGGGAACCGGGGAGCTGTTTTTT.

The J gene is TRBJ1-2, the V gene TRBV20-1; D gene ambiguous. V was clipped by 3 bases and J by 0 bases, with 11 bases between them. CDR1 is DFQATT, CDR2 SNEGSKA, per germline (reference sequence). The CDR3 has 14 residues. In DNA form, the CDR3 reads TGCAGTGCTAGTCTACGGGCAACTAACTATGGCTACACCTTC. Translation: CSASLRATNYGYTF.

The table lists this clonotype with a few counts. The chain employs TRBV5-1 and TRBJ2-1, with D possibly being TRBD2 (5 bases). This CDR3 comprises 14 residues. The germline V and J ends were trimmed by 4 bases and 0 bases, with 8 bases remaining between them. Germline V gene data show CDR1 as SGHRS and CDR2 as YFSETQ. CDR3 in amino acids: CASSKTSSYNEQFF. For the CDR3, the DNA is TGCGCCAGCAGCAAAACTAGCTCCTACAATGAGCAGTTCTTC.

The chain joins TRBV4-1 to TRBJ2-7, with D unresolved. CDR1 and CDR2 (germline): MGHRA, YSYEKL. Deletions cut 1 base from V and 7 bases from J, with 8 bases between. This CDR3 spans 12 amino acids. Here the CDR3 DNA reads TGCGCCAGCAGCCAAGGAACGACTGAGCAGTACTTC. Translating it yields CASSQGTTEQYF.